The rows below give T cell receptor beta chains drawn from one sample of a study of regulatory T cells in long-lasting Graves disease. TCRdb reanalysed the multiplex PCR reads using MiXCR and keeps one entry per CDR3 protein. The table lists approximately 560,000 distinct CDR3 sequences, about 15% of them singletons. This same sample was also taken into another study, of T cells in Graves' hyperthyroidism and ophthalmopathy.

The starting material was peripheral blood mononuclear cells (PBMCs), obtained at new diagnosis, from a patient treated with antithyroid drugs. The receptors shown here come from a man aged 18-30 years with Graves disease. Both conserved end residues are part of each CDR3. The D gene is left open where the match is weak. Size is omitted from some rows. Given values are once, few, many or a class for expanded clones.

>few|TRBJ2-5|TRBV30|.
TGTGCCTGGAGCGTTTCTGCAGAGACCCAGTACTTC
CAWSVSAETQYF
>.|TRBJ2-7|TRBV4-1|.
TGCGCCAGCAGCCAAGGGTCAGCTGTATCCTACGAGCAGTACTTC
CASSQGSAVSYEQYF
>.|TRBJ2-2|TRBV29-1|TRBD2
TGCAGCGTTGTGATGACTAGCGGGAGTGCCGGGGAGCTGTTTTTT
CSVVMTSGSAGELFF
>few|TRBJ2-1|TRBV5-1|TRBD2
TGCGCCAGCAGCCTCCTTACCTTTCTAGCGGGCACGGCTCATGAGCAGATCTTC
CASSLLTFLAGTAHEQIF
>many|TRBJ1-5|TRBV29-1|.
TGCAGCGTCGCGAATGGGCGCAATCAGCCCCAGCATTTT
CSVANGRNQPQHF
>many|TRBJ1-2|TRBV10-3|.
TGTGCCATCAGTGAGTCGACTTTTCTGGTCCGAGGCCTTAACTATGGCTACACCTTC
CAISESTFLVRGLNYGYTF
>many|TRBJ2-3|TRBV13|TRBD2
TGTGCCAGCAGCTTACGACTAGCGGGAGGGCAACATACGCAGTATTTT
CASSLRLAGGQHTQYF
>few|TRBJ2-3|TRBV6-1|TRBD2
TGTGCCAGCAGTGAATATACGGGGGGATTAAGAGATACGCAGTATTTT
CASSEYTGGLRDTQYF
>.|TRBJ1-2|TRBV20-1|TRBD1
TGCAGTGCTAGAGACCCCGGGACAGGAAACTATGGCTACACCTTC
CSARDPGTGNYGYTF
>many|TRBJ1-1|TRBV6-5|.
TGTGCCAGCAGTTACGTAGGGGGGGAGGGAACTGAAGCTTTCTTT
CASSYVGGEGTEAFF
>few|TRBJ2-5|TRBV7-3|.
TGTGCCAGCAGCCCCTCAGCGGGCTATCTAGAGACCCAGTACTTC
CASSPSAGYLETQYF
>many|TRBJ2-6|TRBV30|.
TGTGCCTGGAGACCAGGGCATGGGGCCAACGTCCTGACTTTC
CAWRPGHGANVLTF
>many|TRBJ2-1|TRBV5-6|.
TGTGCCAGCAGCTTGGGGATAGCTGGTGAGCAGTTCTTC
CASSLGIAGEQFF
>.|TRBJ1-3|TRBV5-6|.
TGTGCCAGCAGAGGTTGGGGCTCTGGAAACACCATATATTTT
CASRGWGSGNTIYF
>many|TRBJ1-1|TRBV12-3/TRBV12-4|.
TGTGCCAGCAGCTTAGAGCGGGTGAACACTGAAGCTTTCTTT
CASSLERVNTEAFF
>.|TRBJ2-3|TRBV20-1|TRBD2
TGCAGTGCTAGCCCACTAGCGGCAAACACAGATACGCAGTATTTT
CSASPLAANTDTQYF
>many|TRBJ1-1|TRBV5-1|.
TGCGCCAGCAGTGGAGGGATCCTCACTGAAGCTTTCTTT
CASSGGILTEAFF
>.|TRBJ2-7|TRBV6-1|.
TGTGCCAGCAAGGCTTACTGGGCGGATTCCTACGAGCAGTACTTC
CASKAYWADSYEQYF
>many|TRBJ2-1|TRBV9|.
TGTGCCAGCAGCGTAGACTACAATGAGCAGTTCTTC
CASSVDYNEQFF
>few|TRBJ1-6|TRBV20-1|.
TGCAGTGCTCCGACAGGCGGGCCCTATAATTCACCCCTCCACTTT
CSAPTGGPYNSPLHF
>many|TRBJ2-7|TRBV27|.
TGTGCCAGCAGTCCTGGACAGACGAGCTACGAGCAGTACTTC
CASSPGQTSYEQYF
>.|TRBJ2-1|TRBV20-1|.
TGCAGTGCTAGAGCCCGGCAGGGGCGCAGCGATGAGCAGTTCTTC
CSARARQGRSDEQFF
>few|TRBJ1-6|TRBV6-1|TRBD1
TGTGCCAGCAGGAATGACAGGGGATCGAAGAATTCACCCCTCCACTTT
CASRNDRGSKNSPLHF
>.|TRBJ2-4|TRBV4-2|TRBD1
TGTGCCAGCAGCCCCGGACAGGAGGATGACATTCAGTACTTC
CASSPGQEDDIQYF
>.|TRBJ1-2|TRBV27|.
TGTGCCAGCAGTACACAAGGCTCGGGATTTTTGGACGAGGGCTACACCTTC
CASSTQGSGFLDEGYTF
>.|TRBJ2-3|TRBV7-2|.
TGTGCCAGCAGGGAACCTAGCGTCGATACGCAGTATTTT
CASREPSVDTQYF
>many|TRBJ2-7|TRBV12-3/TRBV12-4|.
TGTGCCAGCAGCCCTGGAGGGGGCCGGGGTCGCGAGCAGTACTTC
CASSPGGGRGREQYF
>few|TRBJ1-1|TRBV3-1|.
TGTGCCAGCAGCCAAGACCTGACGGTGAACACTGAAGCTTCCTTT
CASSQDLTVNTEASF
>few|TRBJ1-1|TRBV19|.
TGTGCCAGTCTACAGGGTCTTGGGGCTGAAGCTTTCTTT
CASLQGLGAEAFF
>few|TRBJ1-5|TRBV10-3|TRBD1
TGTGCCACCGACAGGACAGGGGATCCTTATAGCAATCAGCCCCAGCATTTT
CATDRTGDPYSNQPQHF
>few|TRBJ2-7|TRBV12-3/TRBV12-4|TRBD2
TGTGCCAGCAGTTCCGGACTAGCGGGAGCTTTCGAGCAGTACTTC
CASSSGLAGAFEQYF
>.|TRBJ2-3|TRBV5-1|TRBD1
TGCGCCAGCAGCTTGGGCCAGGGGGCGAAAGATACGCAGTATTTT
CASSLGQGAKDTQYF
>many|TRBJ1-2|TRBV28|.
TGTGCCAGCAGTCCGGGCTATGGCTACACCTTC
CASSPGYGYTF
>.|TRBJ1-1|TRBV6-1|.
TGTGCCAGCAGGGGGGTTTTAGAAGCTTTCTTT
CASRGVLEAFF
>many|TRBJ2-1|TRBV28|TRBD2
TGTGCCAGCAGTGAACTAGCGGGAGGGGTCGAGTTCTTC
CASSELAGGVEFF
>.|TRBJ2-2|TRBV29-1|TRBD1
TGCAGCGTCAACCGGGACAGGAACACCGGGGAGCTGTTTTTT
CSVNRDRNTGELFF
>few|TRBJ1-2|TRBV5-5|.
TGTGCCAGCAGCTTGGTTCCCCCCAACTATGGCTACACCTTC
CASSLVPPNYGYTF
>many|TRBJ1-5|TRBV9|.
TGTGCCAGCAGCGTTACGCAGGTCAATCAGCCCCAGCATTTT
CASSVTQVNQPQHF
>few|TRBJ2-7|TRBV11-2|.
TGTGCCAGCAGCCCAGGGCATGGGGGCAAGGTCGAGCAGTACTTC
CASSPGHGGKVEQYF
>many|TRBJ2-2|TRBV10-3|TRBD2
TGTGCCATCAGTGGAACTAGCGTTCCCGGGGAGCTGTTTTTT
CAISGTSVPGELFF
>few|TRBJ2-1|TRBV6-1|.
TGTGCCAGCAGTAGAGACTGGGGGGGGGGGGGCCTCGATGAGCAGTTCTTC
CASSRDWGGGGLDEQFF
>few|TRBJ1-6|TRBV20-1|TRBD1
TGCAGTGCTAGAGATCCCCGACAGGGAAATTCACCCCTCCACTTT
CSARDPRQGNSPLHF
>many|TRBJ1-1|TRBV28|.
TGTGCCAGCAGTTTTAACCCCATCGTAGCTGAAGCTTTCTTT
CASSFNPIVAEAFF
>few|TRBJ2-3|TRBV6-5|.
TGTGCCAGCAGTTACGGGGGTTGGTCAGATACGCAGTATTTT
CASSYGGWSDTQYF
>many|TRBJ2-1|TRBV6-5|TRBD2
TGTGCCAGCAGTTCCGGGACTAGCCATGAGCAGTTCTTC
CASSSGTSHEQFF
>many|TRBJ2-7|TRBV11-2|TRBD1
TGTGCCAGCAGCTGGGACAGGGGGAACTACGAGCAGTACTTC
CASSWDRGNYEQYF
>.|TRBJ1-5|TRBV2|.
TGTGCCAGCAGGACCGACCAAGCTAGCAATCAGCCCCAGCATTTT
CASRTDQASNQPQHF
>many|TRBJ1-1|TRBV5-1|.
TGCGCCAGCAGCTTTGCCCGACCGGGGGCTGAAGCTTTCTTT
CASSFARPGAEAFF
>few|TRBJ1-6|TRBV20-1|.
TGCAGTGCTACCATAAGCTCCTATAATTCACCCCTCCACTTT
CSATISSYNSPLHF
>many|TRBJ1-1|TRBV29-1|TRBD1
TGCAGCGTTGAGACAGGGGGCGGTTTCGGCACTGAAGCTTTCTTT
CSVETGGGFGTEAFF